This entry lists 2 T cell receptor beta chains sequenced from one sample in a study of T cell responses to AZD1222 COVID-19 vaccine. Profiling relied on immunoSEQ multiplex PCR, and the TCRdb table lists in-frame clones only, not all of them. The table lists under 150,000 clones, roughly nine tenths of them singletons, with around 1.4% in the top ten. Sequenced here: peripheral blood, sampled 28 days after the second AZD1222 dose. Receptor source: an adult who received the AZD1222 COVID-19 vaccine.

This clone was counted only a few times. V gene TRBV9 combines with J gene TRBJ2-1; D unclear. Trimming took off 5 bases at V and 0 bases at J, with 9 bases between the two ends. The CDR3 loop spans 14 amino acids. The germline gives CDR1 SGDLS, CDR2 YYNGEE. In DNA form, the CDR3 reads TGTGCCAGCAGTCGAACTCTCTCCTACAATGAGCAGTTCTTC. Amino acid sequence: CASSRTLSYNEQFF.

This rearrangement joins TRBV28 to TRBJ2-2; TRBD2 agrees at 9 bases. With 2 bases clipped from V and 6 bases from J, the junction kept 1 base outside the gene matches. There are 14 residues in the CDR3. Germline CDR1 and CDR2: MDHEN and SYDVKM. CDR3 sequence reads: CASSLAGGSGELFF. The CDR3 DNA reads TGTGCCAGCAGTTTAGCGGGAGGGTCCGGGGAGCTGTTTTTT.